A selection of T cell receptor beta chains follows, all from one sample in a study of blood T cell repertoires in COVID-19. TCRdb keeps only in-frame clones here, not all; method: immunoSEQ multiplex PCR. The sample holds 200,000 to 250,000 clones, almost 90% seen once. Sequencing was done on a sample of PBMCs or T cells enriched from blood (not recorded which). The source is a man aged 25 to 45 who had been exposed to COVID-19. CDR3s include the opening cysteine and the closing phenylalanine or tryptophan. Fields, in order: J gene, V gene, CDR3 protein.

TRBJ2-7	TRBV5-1	CASSLVQGSYEQYF
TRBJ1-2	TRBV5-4	CASSSTVRTGWNGYTF
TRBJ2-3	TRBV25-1	CASSEELGPPITDTQYF
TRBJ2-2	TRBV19	CASSSVNGGELFF
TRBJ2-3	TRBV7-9	CASSLRQLTDTQYF
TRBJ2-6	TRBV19	CASSAGTAGANVLTF
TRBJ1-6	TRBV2	CASSDPGQGVSDGDSPLHF
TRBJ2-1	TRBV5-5	CASSPDSWGNNEQFF
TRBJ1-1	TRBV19	CASSLRSQQGGTEAFF
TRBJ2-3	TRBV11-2	CASSSPLGSGGAVDTQYF
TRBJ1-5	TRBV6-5	CASRNQEGGNQPQHF
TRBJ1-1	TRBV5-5	CASSLGVGQANTEAFF
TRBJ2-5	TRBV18	CASSPMDRVMQTQYF
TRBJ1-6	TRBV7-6	CASSLAGREGSPLHF
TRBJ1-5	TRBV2	CASSGTARYQPQHF
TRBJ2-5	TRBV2	CASSFSWEGTQYF
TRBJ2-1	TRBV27	CASSLRLAVYNEQFF
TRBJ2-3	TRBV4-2	CASSRTSTITDTQYF